The present TCR beta chain was sequenced within a study of identifying expanded T cells in peripheral blood. Findings and limits, study-wide: Across healthy donors, higher total template counts meant significantly greater roughly 2-week count variance. About 1.2 clones differed between technical replicates, versus approximately 16 and 20 over time.

CDR3 length: 14 amino acids. V lost 1 base and J lost 5, with 11 bases in between. The germline V gene has CDR1 SEHNR and CDR2 FQNEAQ (reference sequence). Details on this clone: Its specificity is unknown.

No infections or other immune events were documented during collection. Using immunoSEQ multiplex PCR, the repertoire was profiled, and TCRdb retains in-frame clones only, with some absent. Here the sample spans 95,000 or so clones, 70% to 90% being singletons. The specimen was blood. The rearrangement uses TRBV7-9 and TRBJ1-1; the D gene is possibly TRBD1 (5 bases). This clonotype was sampled from a person between 18 and 75 years old in good health. The CDR3 here is CASSLEWGGTEAFF. The CDR3 coding sequence is TGTGCCAGCAGCTTAGAATGGGGGGGAACTGAAGCTTTCTTT.